These 22 T cell receptor beta chains originate from one sample sequenced in a study of beta chain features in type 1 diabetes. Study results and limitations: In every one of the four CD4+ subsets, TCRB CDR3s were moderately but significantly shorter in Type 1 diabetes patients.

Investigators reverse transcribed all isolated RNA, so they sequenced expressed TCRB transcripts. Only in-frame clones appear in the TCRdb table, and some are missing; sequencing was by immunoSEQ multiplex PCR. Of roughly 700,000 clones detected, about an eighth appear once; the ten largest clones hold less than 0.025%. These receptors have no identified antigens. The sample was naive CD4+ T cells from blood. The receptors shown here come from a man between 18 and 35 years old with type 1 diabetes.

The chain couples TRBV5-1 to TRBJ1-5; D remains ambiguous. Trimming left V 1 base short and J 5 bases short, with 13 bases between. The germline gives CDR1 SGHRS, CDR2 YFSETQ. This CDR3 has 15 amino acids. The CDR3 DNA reads TGCGCCAGCAGCTTGATGGCGGGCGGTGATCAGCCCCAGCATTTT. This translates into CASSLMAGGDQPQHF.

The V gene is TRBV7-9, the J gene TRBJ1-3; D remains ambiguous. Trimming shortened V by 2 bases and J by 4 bases, and 12 bases separated the two germline ends. The CDR3 spans 15 residues. Germline assignment: CDR1 SEHNR and CDR2 FQNEAQ (reference sequence). The CDR3 DNA sequence: TGTGCCAGCAGCTTATCGGGAGTCTCCGGAAACACCATATATTTT. Residues: CASSLSGVSGNTIYF.

The chain recombines TRBV9 with TRBJ2-1; the match to TRBD1 covers 9 bases. The germline V gene encodes CDR1 SGDLS and CDR2 YYNGEE. The CDR3 spans 15 residues. V gave up 3 bases and J gave up 3 bases; unmatched junction bases: 4. CDR3 residues: CASSGTGGYYNEQFF. The CDR3, as DNA: TGTGCCAGCAGCGGCACAGGGGGCTACTACAATGAGCAGTTCTTC.

The rearrangement uses TRBV6-5 and TRBJ1-1; 7 bases are shared with TRBD1. Germline CDR1 MNHEY, CDR2 SVGAGI. V dropped 4 bases and J dropped 5; count of bases not matched to a gene: 7. This CDR3 is built from 14 residues. The CDR3 coding sequence is TGTGCCAGCAGTTTCGTCAGGGGGAGAACTGAAGCTTTCTTT. Amino acid sequence: CASSFVRGRTEAFF.

The V call is TRBV27, the J call TRBJ2-7; 10 bases are shared with TRBD2. The CDR3 extends over 14 amino acids. Germline CDR1 is MNHEY and CDR2 is SMNVEV (reference sequence). Losses at the gene ends were 6 bases for V and 3 bases for J; bases not matched to a gene: 5. CDR3 in amino acids: CASRASGGLYEQYF. Here the CDR3 DNA reads TGTGCCAGCAGGGCTAGCGGGGGACTCTACGAGCAGTACTTC.

This clone was picked up a small number of times. The CDR3: CASSSGSGASYEQYF. CDR3 nucleotides: TGTGCCAGCAGCTCGGGTAGCGGGGCCTCCTACGAGCAGTACTTC. The chain combines TRBV7-2 with TRBJ2-7; 8 nucleotides align to TRBD2. The length of the CDR3 is 15 residues. The J segment lost 0 bases and the V segment lost 4 bases, leaving 5 bases of the junction unmatched. Germline CDR1 and CDR2: SGHTA and FQGNSA.

This clone was seen a handful of times. This sequence joins TRBV28 and TRBJ2-2; TRBD1 agrees at 7 bases. Germline V lookup: CDR1 MDHEN, CDR2 SYDVKM. There are 16 residues in the CDR3. Germline trimming cut 3 bases from V and 4 bases from J; bases unmatched to any gene: 8. The CDR3 bases are TGTGCCAGCAGTTTTATAGGGGGCATGGGCACCGGGGAGCTGTTTTTT. The encoded protein is CASSFIGGMGTGELFF.

CDR3 DNA: TGTGCCAGCAGTCTACAAACAGATACGCAGTATTTT. Protein sequence: CASSLQTDTQYF. The chain has TRBV28 and TRBJ2-3; D gene uncertain. The germline gives CDR1 MDHEN, CDR2 SYDVKM. With 5 bases removed from V and 3 bases from J, the gap between germline ends came to 6 bases. This CDR3 contains 12 residues.

V is TRBV6-5 and J is TRBJ2-7; the match to TRBD2 covers 9 bases. Unmatched junction bases numbered 7, after V lost 5 bases and J lost 2 bases. This CDR3 contains 15 residues. Germline-derived CDR1 and CDR2 are MNHEY and SVGAGI. In DNA, the CDR3 is TGTGCCAGCAGTACGAAAGCGGGGGGCACCTACGAGCAGTACTTC. This sequence encodes CASSTKAGGTYEQYF.

A few counts support this clone. DNA of the CDR3: TGTGCCTGGTCCTACTTCGGGCAGCCCCAGCATTTT. Encoded protein: CAWSYFGQPQHF. This chain uses TRBV30 with TRBJ1-5; no definite D call. This CDR3 comprises 12 residues. Germline CDR1 GTSNPN, CDR2 SVGIG (reference sequence). V lost 5 bases to trimming and J lost 7 bases, with 12 bases between them.

The sample holds a few counts of this clone. The gene calls are TRBV25-1 and TRBJ2-7; TRBD1 aligns across 8 bases. Trimming at V came to 4 bases and at J to 0 bases, leaving 5 bases not matched to a gene. Per the germline V gene, CDR1 is MGHDK and CDR2 is SYGVNS. This CDR3 spans 15 amino acids. CDR3 region: CASSVGQGHSYEQYF. Written as DNA, the CDR3 is TGTGCCAGCAGTGTAGGACAGGGCCACTCCTACGAGCAGTACTTC.

The chain links TRBV10-3 to TRBJ1-5; 9 bases map to TRBD1. After removal of 3 bases from V and 4 bases from J, the junction contained 13 bases not matched to a gene. This CDR3 comprises 18 residues. CDR1 and CDR2 (germline): ENHRY, SYGVKD. The CDR3, as DNA: TGTGCCATCAGTGACCCGGACAGGGGATGGGGTCGGAATCAGCCCCAGCATTTT. Translated: CAISDPDRGWGRNQPQHF.

This clone was detected a few times. The gene calls are TRBV2 and TRBJ2-7; tentatively, D is TRBD2 (7 bases). Germline CDR1 is SNHLY and CDR2 is FYNNEI. This CDR3 has 14 residues. Trimming took 6 bases from V and 3 from J, leaving 15 bases between them. Here the CDR3 DNA reads TGTGCCAGCAGAGACGGGGGGCCCCTCTACGAGCAGTACTTC. Translating it yields CASRDGGPLYEQYF.

The V and J genes are TRBV30 and TRBJ1-1; TRBD1 might be the D (5 bases). The CDR3 has 15 amino acids. With 1 base removed from V and 1 base from J, the gap between germline ends came to 13 bases. The V gene's germline CDR1 is GTSNPN and CDR2 SVGIG (reference sequence). The CDR3 DNA sequence: TGTGCCTGGAGTGGGGACCCCAATCCGAACACTGAAGCTTTCTTT. This encodes CAWSGDPNPNTEAFF. Full variable domain (outside the CDR3, taken from reference TRBV30 and TRBJ1-1): SQTIHQWPATLVQPVGSPLSLECTVEGTSNPNLYWYRQAAGRGLQLLFYSVGIGQISSEVPQNLSASRPQDRQFILSSKKLLLSDSGFYLCAWSGDPNPNTEAFFGQGTRLTVV.

The CDR3 DNA sequence: TGTGCCAGCAGTGGACAGGGGGGCGAGCAGTACTTC. It is translated as CASSGQGGEQYF. The rearrangement joins TRBV27 to TRBJ2-7, with 10 bases matching TRBD1. This CDR3 has 12 residues. J gave up 6 bases and V 5 bases, and 1 base lay outside the gene matches. CDR1 and CDR2 (germline): MNHEY, SMNVEV (reference sequence).

This clone was counted a few times. This chain uses TRBV19 with TRBJ2-2, with TRBD2 identical over 9 bases. This CDR3 region has 13 residues. CDR1 LNHDA and CDR2 SQIVND come from the germline V gene (reference sequence). With V trimmed by 10 bases and J by 6 bases, 6 bases remained unmatched. CDR3 DNA: TGTGCCATACGGACTAGCGTCCCCGGGGAGCTGTTTTTT. Encoded protein: CAIRTSVPGELFF.

This clone has a handful of counts. The chain carries TRBV18 and TRBJ2-1, with 7 nucleotides matching TRBD2. The CDR3 is 14 residues long. V lost 3 bases and J lost 9; bases outside the gene matches: 8. The germline V gene has CDR1 KGHSH and CDR2 LQKENI. DNA for the CDR3: TGTGCCAGCTCACCCTGGGACTATTCCGGTGAGCAGTTCTTC. Protein sequence: CASSPWDYSGEQFF. The full variable domain, completed using reference TRBV18 and TRBJ2-1, is NAGVMQNPRHLVRRRGQEARLRCSPMKGHSHVYWYRQLPEEGLKFMVYLQKENIIDESGMPKERFSAEFPKEGPSILRIQQVVRGDSAAYFCASSPWDYSGEQFFGPGTRLTVL.

The chain carries TRBV5-6 and TRBJ2-1, with 10 nucleotides matching TRBD2. CDR1 is SGHDT and CDR2 is YYEEEE in the germline V gene. This CDR3 has 15 amino acids. The ends lost 4 bases at V and 10 bases at J; junction bases unmatched: 11. The CDR3 spells CASSPTSGEPREQFF. CDR3 sequence (DNA): TGTGCCAGCAGCCCAACTAGCGGGGAGCCCAGGGAGCAGTTCTTC.

This clone was counted only a few times. One junction end disagrees with the germline gene, perhaps due to a read error. The chain combines TRBV14 with TRBJ2-3, with unresolved D. The CDR3 extends over 9 amino acids. Per the germline V gene, CDR1 is SGHDN and CDR2 is FVKESK. This CDR3 reads CASSQVTAF. The DNA of the CDR3 is TGTGCCAGCAGCCAAGTCACCGCCTTT.

The V gene is TRBV18, the J gene TRBJ1-2, with D maybe TRBD1 (5 bases). Looked up from germline, CDR1 is KGHSH and CDR2 is LQKENI. V shed 2 bases and J shed 3 bases, with 13 bases lying between them. The length of the CDR3 is 15 residues. CDR3 region: CASSPGQGDDYGYTF. DNA for the CDR3: TGTGCCAGCTCACCAGGGCAGGGCGATGACTATGGCTACACCTTC. Full variable domain (rest looked up from reference TRBV18 and TRBJ1-2): NAGVMQNPRHLVRRRGQEARLRCSPMKGHSHVYWYRQLPEEGLKFMVYLQKENIIDESGMPKERFSAEFPKEGPSILRIQQVVRGDSAAYFCASSPGQGDDYGYTFGSGTRLTVV.

This clone was picked up a small number of times. The chain joins TRBV18 to TRBJ2-3, with a weak D call TRBD1 (5 bases). Per the germline V gene, CDR1 is KGHSH and CDR2 is LQKENI. The CDR3 runs to 14 residues. V was clipped by 2 bases and J by 2 bases, with 8 bases between them. In nucleotides, the CDR3 is TGTGCCAGCTCACCAGACAGTTCCACAGATACGCAGTATTTT. It is translated as CASSPDSSTDTQYF.

The chain combines TRBV2 with TRBJ2-5, with D possibly being TRBD2 (7 bases). The V end lost 3 bases, the J end lost 3 bases, and 14 bases lay between the germline ends. Per the germline V gene, CDR1 is SNHLY and CDR2 is FYNNEI. The CDR3 is 15 residues long. The CDR3 nucleotides are TGTGCCAGCAGTGAGGGGGGGCCGAGGAAAGAGACCCAGTACTTC. The encoded protein is CASSEGGPRKETQYF.